This entry lists 8 T cell receptor beta chains sequenced from one sample in a study of T cells in Graves' hyperthyroidism and ophthalmopathy. RNA transcripts served as the template for amplifying TCR beta CDR3 regions. TCR CDR3 underwent first-round RT-PCR with the HTBI primer set. TCRdb called the multiplex PCR reads again in MiXCR, with one record for every CDR3 protein. This sample has some 460,000 distinct CDR3 sequences, with 15% to 17% found just once. The specimen sequenced was blood. The source of these receptors is a woman aged 18-29 years with Graves' hyperthyroidism.

This clonotype was recorded at least ten times. This rearrangement joins TRBV28 to TRBJ1-2, with 8 bases aligning to TRBD1. With V trimmed by 5 bases and J by 6 bases, 2 bases remained unmatched. This CDR3 is 12 amino acids long. CDR1 is MDHEN, CDR2 SYDVKM, per germline. CDR3 protein: CASSQQGDGYTF. In nucleotides, the CDR3 is TGTGCCAGCAGTCAACAGGGGGATGGCTACACCTTC.

This clonotype showed up just a few times. At one end the junction does not follow the germline gene, possibly because of a read error. This chain joins TRBV28 and TRBJ2-5; perhaps TRBD1 as D (5 bases). The CDR3 runs to 13 residues. Germline CDR1 and CDR2: MDHEN and SYDVKM. The CDR3 coding sequence is TGTGCCAGCAGTTCACAGGAGCAAGGGACCCAGTACTTC. The encoded protein is CASSSQEQGTQYF.

This clonotype was counted many times. V is TRBV28 and J is TRBJ2-3; D may be TRBD2 (6 bases). The CDR3 has 14 amino acids. Trimming stripped 6 bases from V and 2 bases from J, with 12 bases between. CDR1 is MDHEN and CDR2 is SYDVKM in the germline V gene. CDR3: CASRPGGATDTQYF. The CDR3 nucleotides read TGTGCCAGCAGGCCCGGGGGAGCCACAGATACGCAGTATTTT. Supplemented by reference TRBV28 and TRBJ2-3, the full variable domain reads DVKVTQSSRYLVKRTGEKVFLECVQDMDHENMFWYRQDPGLGLRLIYFSYDVKMKEKGDIPEGYSVSREKKERFSLILESASTNQTSMYLCASRPGGATDTQYFGPGTRLTVL.

This chain joins TRBV5-5 and TRBJ2-5, with 10 bases fitting TRBD2. Germline-derived CDR1 and CDR2 are SGHKS and YYEKEE (reference sequence). V was clipped by 0 bases and J by 3 bases; unmatched bases: 2. The CDR3 covers 15 residues. The CDR3 DNA sequence: TGTGCCAGCAGCTTGGTCCTAGCGGGGGAAGAGACCCAGTACTTC. Encoded protein: CASSLVLAGEETQYF.

The chain links TRBV4-1 to TRBJ2-7; D assignment may be TRBD1 or TRBD2 (5 bases each). V shed 6 bases and J shed 7 bases, with 22 bases lying between them. The CDR3 covers 15 residues. Per germline, CDR1 MGHRA and CDR2 YSYEKL. This chain's CDR3 is CASSLRGGVWREQYF. The CDR3 DNA follows: TGCGCCAGCAGTCTACGTGGGGGAGTTTGGAGGGAGCAGTACTTC.

The table lists this clonotype with many counts. The V gene is TRBV6-1, the J gene TRBJ2-1; tentatively, D is TRBD1 (6 bases). Germline V gives CDR1 MNHNS, CDR2 SASEGT. V was pared by 2 bases and J by 6 bases, with 11 bases between. The CDR3 runs 14 residues. In DNA form, the CDR3 reads TGTGCCAGCAGTGAACAGGGGACCGTCAATGAGCAGTTCTTC. Translated, it gives CASSEQGTVNEQFF.

This clonotype was detected only a few times. The chain links TRBV6-2 or TRBV6-3 to TRBJ2-7, with D perhaps TRBD1 (7 bases). This CDR3 spans 20 amino acids. V lost 0 bases and J lost 0, with 24 bases in between. Per the germline V gene, CDR1 is MNHEY and CDR2 is SVGEGT. The DNA for the CDR3 is TGTGCCAGCAGTTACTCGAAGGAGGGTAAAGGGGACAGAAGCTCCTACGAGCAGTACTTC. Protein sequence: CASSYSKEGKGDRSSYEQYF.

The genes are TRBV10-3 and TRBJ2-7; the D is unclear. Trimming cost V 10 bases and J 3 bases, with 22 bases left between them. The CDR3 is 15 residues long. From germline, CDR1 is ENHRY and CDR2 SYGVKD. The CDR3 sequence is CASKISGPTDYEQYF. CDR3 in DNA: TGTGCCAGCAAAATCTCGGGCCCCACCGACTACGAGCAGTACTTC.